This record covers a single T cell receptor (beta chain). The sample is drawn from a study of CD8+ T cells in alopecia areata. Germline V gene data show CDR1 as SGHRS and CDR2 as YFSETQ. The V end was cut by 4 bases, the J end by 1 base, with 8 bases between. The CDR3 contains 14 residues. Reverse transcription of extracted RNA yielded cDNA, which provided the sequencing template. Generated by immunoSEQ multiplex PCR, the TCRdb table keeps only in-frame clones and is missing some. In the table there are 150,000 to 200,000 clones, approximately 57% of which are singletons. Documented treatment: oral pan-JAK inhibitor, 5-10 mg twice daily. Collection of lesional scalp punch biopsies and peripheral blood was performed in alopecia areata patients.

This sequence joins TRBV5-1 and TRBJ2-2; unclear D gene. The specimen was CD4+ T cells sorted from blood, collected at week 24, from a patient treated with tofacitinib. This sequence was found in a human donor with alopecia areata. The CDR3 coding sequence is TGCGCCAGCAGCCCTCCTCAGAACACCGGGGAGCTGTTTTTT. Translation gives CASSPPQNTGELFF. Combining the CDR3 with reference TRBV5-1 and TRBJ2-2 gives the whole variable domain KAGVTQTPRYLIKTRGQQVTLSCSPISGHRSVSWYQQTPGQGLQFLFEYFSETQRNKGNFPGRFSGRQFSNSRSEMNVSTLELGDSALYLCASSPPQNTGELFFGEGSRLTVL.